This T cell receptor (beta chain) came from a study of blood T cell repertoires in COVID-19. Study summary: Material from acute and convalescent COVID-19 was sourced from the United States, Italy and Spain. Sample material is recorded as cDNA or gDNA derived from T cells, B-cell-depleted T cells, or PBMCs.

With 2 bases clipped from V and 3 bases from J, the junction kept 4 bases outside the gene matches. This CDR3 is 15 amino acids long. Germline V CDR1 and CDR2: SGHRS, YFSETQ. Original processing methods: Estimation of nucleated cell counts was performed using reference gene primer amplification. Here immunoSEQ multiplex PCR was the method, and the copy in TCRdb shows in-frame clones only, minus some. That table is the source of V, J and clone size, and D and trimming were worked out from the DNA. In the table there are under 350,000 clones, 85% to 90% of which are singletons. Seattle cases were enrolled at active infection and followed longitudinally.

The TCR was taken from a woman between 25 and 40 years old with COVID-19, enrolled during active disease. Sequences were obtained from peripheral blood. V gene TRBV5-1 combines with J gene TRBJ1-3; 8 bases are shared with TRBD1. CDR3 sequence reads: CASSFFRGLGNTIYF. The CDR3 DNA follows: TGCGCCAGCAGCTTCTTCAGGGGGCTTGGAAACACCATATATTTT.